These T cell receptor beta chains were read from a single sample in a study of cytomegalovirus exposure and HLA in healthy donors. The protocol was immunoSEQ multiplex PCR, while the TCRdb copy is restricted to in-frame clones and leaves out a portion. This table holds roughly 97,000 clones, 70% to 85% found once. Sample: PBMCs. Receptors were obtained from a woman in her late teens or twenties in good health and CMV-seropositive. Each CDR3 is given with its conserved first and last residue. A D gene is named only where the DNA matches it firmly. Rows give clone size only sometimes, using once, few, many, or a class for an expanded clone.

cdr3_nt cdr3_aa d_call j_call clone_size cdr3_length v_call
TGTGCCAGCAGTGAAGAAACAGGGTGGGCAAACATTCAGTACTTC CASSEETGWANIQYF . TRBJ2-4 . 15 TRBV2
TGTGCCAGCAGGGGCTCCTCCTCCTACAATGAGCAGTTCTTC CASRGSSSYNEQFF . TRBJ2-1 . 14 TRBV6-5
TGTGCCAGCCGTTTCCGGGGTGGCACTGAAGCTTTCTTT CASRFRGGTEAFF . TRBJ1-1 . 13 TRBV2
TGCGCCAGCAGCCAAGGAGCGGGAGTTGGCTATGAGCAGTTCTTC CASSQGAGVGYEQFF TRBD2 TRBJ2-1 . 15 TRBV4-1
TGTGCCAGCAGCAGGGTGACAGATACGCAGTATTTT CASSRVTDTQYF . TRBJ2-3 . 12 TRBV6-1
TGTGCCAGCCGGGGACTAACCCATGAGCAGTTCTTC CASRGLTHEQFF TRBD2 TRBJ2-1 . 12 TRBV9
TGTGCCAGCAGCCCGCAGGGGGTCGGCGGCGAGCAGTACTTC CASSPQGVGGEQYF TRBD1 TRBJ2-7 . 14 TRBV7-9
TGCGCCAGCACCCCAGGGGGCACCTCCTACGAGCAGTACTTC CASTPGGTSYEQYF TRBD1 TRBJ2-7 . 14 TRBV23-1
TGTGCCAGCAGCTTACGGCGGGGGAATCAAGAGACCCAGTACTTC CASSLRRGNQETQYF TRBD2 TRBJ2-5 . 15 TRBV7-2
TGCGCCAGCAGCTGGGAACAGGGGGCGCAGGAGACCCAGTACTTC CASSWEQGAQETQYF TRBD1 TRBJ2-5 . 15 TRBV5-1
TGTGCCAGTATGGTGGGAGGGCCCTACAATGAGCAGTTCTTC CASMVGGPYNEQFF TRBD2 TRBJ2-1 . 14 TRBV19
TGTGCCAGCAGAGGGACAGGGGTTTATAAGGATGGCTACACCTTC CASRGTGVYKDGYTF TRBD1 TRBJ1-2 . 15 TRBV5-8
TGTGCCAGCAGTTCGATGGACAGACAAGAGACCCAGTACTTC CASSSMDRQETQYF . TRBJ2-5 . 14 TRBV28
TGTGCCAGTAGTTCACAGGGGTGGGCGTACAATGAGCAGTTCTTC CASSSQGWAYNEQFF TRBD1 TRBJ2-1 . 15 TRBV19
TGTGCCAGCAGCTCCAGGGCGGAGTGGGCAGAGACCCAGTACTTC CASSSRAEWAETQYF . TRBJ2-5 . 15 TRBV5-4
TGCGCCAGCGGGGGACTCCATGATAGCAATCAGCCCCAGCATTTT CASGGLHDSNQPQHF . TRBJ1-5 . 15 TRBV10-2
TGCGCCAGCAGCCAAGGGCTATCGGGACTAGCGTACAATGAGCAGTTCTTC CASSQGLSGLAYNEQFF TRBD2 TRBJ2-1 . 17 TRBV4-1
TGTGCCAGCAGCCCAGGACAGGGAGTTTACGAGCAGTACTTC CASSPGQGVYEQYF TRBD1 TRBJ2-7 . 14 TRBV11-2
TGTGCCAGCAGTTCTCCTAGCGCCCTTACCTACAATGAGCAGTTCTTC CASSSPSALTYNEQFF . TRBJ2-1 . 16 TRBV28
TGTGCCAGCAGCTCGGGCATCCGACTAGCGGGCGGATACCAAGAGACCCAGTACTTC CASSSGIRLAGGYQETQYF TRBD2 TRBJ2-5 . 19 TRBV5-6
TGTGCCACCAGCAGCTACACCCCGGGACAGGGCCACAATGAGCAGTTCTTC CATSSYTPGQGHNEQFF TRBD1 TRBJ2-1 . 17 TRBV15
TGTGCCAGCAGCGCGTGGACTGAAAACACCATATATTTT CASSAWTENTIYF . TRBJ1-3 . 13 TRBV9
TGTGCCATCAGTGTAGGGGACAGTCCGAACACTGAAGCTTTCTTT CAISVGDSPNTEAFF TRBD1 TRBJ1-1 . 15 TRBV10-3
TGCGCCAGCAGTGGCGGCTACGAGCAGTACTTC CASSGGYEQYF . TRBJ2-7 . 11 TRBV10-1
TGTGCCAGCTCAGCTAGGACAGGGCGTACCGGGGAGCTGTTTTTT CASSARTGRTGELFF TRBD1 TRBJ2-2 few 15 TRBV18
TGCGCCAGCAGTTTGAATGACAGGGTTGGTGGCTACACCTTC CASSLNDRVGGYTF TRBD1 TRBJ1-2 . 14 TRBV10-2
TGTGCCAGCAGCTTGGTGGCTAGCGGGAGGGGACTCCAAGAGACCCAGTACTTC CASSLVASGRGLQETQYF TRBD2 TRBJ2-5 . 18 TRBV5-4
TGTGCCAGCAGCGAGCAGGGGGCCCCGAATGAAAAACTGTTTTTT CASSEQGAPNEKLFF TRBD1 TRBJ1-4 . 15 TRBV9
TGTGCCTGGGGCGGGACAGTCTATGGCTACACCTTC CAWGGTVYGYTF TRBD1 TRBJ1-2 . 12 TRBV30
TGTGCCAGCAGCCCCGGACAGGGGATTGCTGGGGCCAACGTCCTGACTTTC CASSPGQGIAGANVLTF TRBD1 TRBJ2-6 . 17 TRBV7-9
TGTGCCAGCAGTCCCCCCATCTCCTACAATGAGCAGTTCTTC CASSPPISYNEQFF . TRBJ2-1 . 14 TRBV28
TGTGCCAGCAGCGGGGGACAGGTTAACACTGAAGCTTTCTTT CASSGGQVNTEAFF TRBD1 TRBJ1-1 few 14 TRBV13
TGTGCCAGCAGCCAATCCATCTGGGACAACCTTCCCCAGCATTTT CASSQSIWDNLPQHF . TRBJ1-5 once 15 TRBV16
TGTGCCAGCAGTGAGGGGACAGGGAGAGGTTCTGGGGCCAACGTCCTGACTTTC CASSEGTGRGSGANVLTF TRBD1 TRBJ2-6 once 18 TRBV6-1
TGTGCCAGCATCCTAGCGGAGGGCAATGAGCAGTTCTTC CASILAEGNEQFF TRBD2 TRBJ2-1 many 13 TRBV6-1
TGTGCCAGCAGCTTGGGGGGCTCGGAGACCCAGTACTTC CASSLGGSETQYF . TRBJ2-5 . 13 TRBV5-6
TGTGCCAGCAGGGAGGACAGTGGCTCCAACACTGAAGCTTTCTTT CASREDSGSNTEAFF . TRBJ1-1 . 15 TRBV2
TGTGCCAGCAGTGGACTAGCTTCGGGCGAGCAGTACTTC CASSGLASGEQYF TRBD2 TRBJ2-7 . 13 TRBV2
TGCAGCGTTGAAGGGCCAGGCTCTGGGGCCAACGTCCTGACTTTC CSVEGPGSGANVLTF . TRBJ2-6 . 15 TRBV29-1
TGTGCCTGGAGAGGACACCTCTACAATGAGCAGTTCTTC CAWRGHLYNEQFF . TRBJ2-1 . 13 TRBV30
TGTGCCAGCAGCGGAGGCGAGATGGATACGCAGTATTTT CASSGGEMDTQYF . TRBJ2-3 few 13 TRBV6-4
TGTGCCAGCAGCTCCGGGACTAGCGGGAGCCACGAGCAGTACTTC CASSSGTSGSHEQYF TRBD2 TRBJ2-7 once 15 TRBV13
TGTGCCAGCAGCTTAGGCGGGACTAACACTGAAGCTTTCTTT CASSLGGTNTEAFF . TRBJ1-1 many 14 TRBV7-3
TGTGCCACCAGCAGAGAACCCTTGGGGACAGGGCTAGGGCAGCCCCAGCATTTT CATSREPLGTGLGQPQHF TRBD1 TRBJ1-5 . 18 TRBV15
TGTGCCAGCAGTTCAAAGGACAGGAACACTGAAGCTTTCTTT CASSSKDRNTEAFF . TRBJ1-1 few 14 TRBV6-6
TGTGCCAGCAGCCAAACAGTGAATCAGCCCCAGCATTTT CASSQTVNQPQHF . TRBJ1-5 few 13 TRBV7-8
TGTGCCAGTAGAGAGGACAGGGGGCCTTCTAACTATGGCTACACCTTC CASREDRGPSNYGYTF TRBD1 TRBJ1-2 . 16 TRBV19
TGTGCCAGCAGCCCGGGACAGGGGGCTGAAGGCTACACCTTC CASSPGQGAEGYTF TRBD1 TRBJ1-2 . 14 TRBV6-4
TGCGCCAGCAGCCAGCATCCTCTGGCTGAGCAGTTCTTC CASSQHPLAEQFF . TRBJ2-1 . 13 TRBV4-1
TGTGCTAGTGCCGATAGCGGCACAGATACGCAGTATTTT CASADSGTDTQYF . TRBJ2-3 few 13 TRBV12-5
TGTGCCAGCAGCCTACAGGGGAAAGAGGGGGAGACCCAGTACTTC CASSLQGKEGETQYF TRBD1 TRBJ2-5 . 15 TRBV5-4
TGTGCCACCGGCGGGACGGCTGGAAACACCATATATTTT CATGGTAGNTIYF . TRBJ1-3 few 13 TRBV10-3
TGTGCCTGGAGGACCACAGGGTCCGGCTACACCTTC CAWRTTGSGYTF . TRBJ1-2 . 12 TRBV30
TGTGCCAGTAGTACTACGACAGGGGCTAACGAGCAGTACTTC CASSTTTGANEQYF TRBD1 TRBJ2-7 few 14 TRBV19
TGCGCCAGCAGCCAAGCCCCGGACAGGGCTGAAAAACTGTTTTTT CASSQAPDRAEKLFF TRBD1 TRBJ1-4 . 15 TRBV4-1
TGTGCCAGCACCGGACAGGGGGCAAGTGGGGCCAACGTCCTGACTTTC CASTGQGASGANVLTF TRBD1 TRBJ2-6 . 16 TRBV27
TGTGCCAGCAGGACAGATAGACTAGCGGGATTAGATACGCAGTATTTT CASRTDRLAGLDTQYF TRBD2 TRBJ2-3 . 16 TRBV2
TGTGCCAGCAGCTTGGGAGACAGGGACAATCAGCCCCAGCATTTT CASSLGDRDNQPQHF TRBD1 TRBJ1-5 . 15 TRBV7-9
TGTGCCAGCAGTTTATTTCAGGGAGGCAACGAGCAGTACTTC CASSLFQGGNEQYF . TRBJ2-7 . 14 TRBV27